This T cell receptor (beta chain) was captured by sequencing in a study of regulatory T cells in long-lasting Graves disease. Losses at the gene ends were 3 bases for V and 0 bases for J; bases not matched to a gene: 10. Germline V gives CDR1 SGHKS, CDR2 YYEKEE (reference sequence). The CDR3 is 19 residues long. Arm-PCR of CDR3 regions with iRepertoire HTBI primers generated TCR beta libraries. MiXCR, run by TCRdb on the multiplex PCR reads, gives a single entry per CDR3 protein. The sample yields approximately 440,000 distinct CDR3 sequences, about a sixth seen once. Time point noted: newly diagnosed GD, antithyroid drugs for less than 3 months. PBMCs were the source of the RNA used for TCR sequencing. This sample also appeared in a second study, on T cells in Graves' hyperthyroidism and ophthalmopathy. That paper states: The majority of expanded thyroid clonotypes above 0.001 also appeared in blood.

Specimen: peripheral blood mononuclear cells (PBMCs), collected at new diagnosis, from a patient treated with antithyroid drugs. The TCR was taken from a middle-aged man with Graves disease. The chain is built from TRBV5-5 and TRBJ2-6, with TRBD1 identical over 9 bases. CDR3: CASSWIGTGPISGANVLTF. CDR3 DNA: TGTGCCAGCAGCTGGATAGGGACAGGGCCCATCTCTGGGGCCAACGTCCTGACTTTC.